The next 28 T cell receptor beta chains were all read from a single sample in a study of regulatory T cells in long-lasting Graves disease. TCR beta libraries were built with iRepertoire HTBI primers and Arm-PCR of CDR3 regions. TCRdb reprocessed the multiplex PCR reads with MiXCR, giving one entry per CDR3 protein. The table lists roughly 450,000 distinct CDR3 sequences, less than 25% of them singletons. Described time point: persistent/refractory GD, antithyroid drugs over 5 years with positive TRAb. The TCR library was made from RNA extracted from PBMCs. The source material was peripheral blood mononuclear cells (PBMCs), sampled when the disease was refractory, from a patient treated with antithyroid drugs. Receptor source: a female donor with Graves disease.

This clonotype was seen many times. J is TRBJ2-5 and V is TRBV7-2, with 7 bases that match TRBD1. V shed 5 bases, J shed 7 bases, and the junction held 10 bases outside the gene matches. The CDR3 extends over 14 amino acids. Germline V gene data show CDR1 as SGHTA and CDR2 as FQGNSA. CDR3 in amino acids: CASSRRQGLGTQYF. The DNA of the CDR3 is TGTGCCAGCAGCCGAAGACAGGGCCTTGGGACCCAGTACTTC.

This clonotype was picked up many times. V usage is TRBV3-1 and J usage is TRBJ2-7, with D hard to call. The V gene's germline CDR1 is LGHDT and CDR2 YNNKEL (reference sequence). V shed 0 bases and J shed 2 bases, with 11 bases lying between them. The CDR3 has 15 amino acids. CDR3 amino acids: CASSQDLARPYEQYF. The CDR3 nucleotides are TGTGCCAGCAGCCAAGATTTGGCGAGGCCCTACGAGCAGTACTTC.

This clonotype was detected ten times or more. The rearrangement links TRBV11-2 to TRBJ2-5; D may be TRBD2 (5 bases). The V gene's germline CDR1 is SGHAT and CDR2 FQNNGV. Trimming took off 7 bases at V and 2 bases at J, with 14 bases between the two ends. The length of the CDR3 is 14 residues. DNA for the CDR3: TGTGCCAGCACACCACTAGGCCCTCAAGAGACCCAGTACTTC. Translation: CASTPLGPQETQYF.

This clonotype has just a few counts. The chain is built from TRBV15 and TRBJ1-5; unclear D gene. The CDR3 is made up of 15 amino acids. Trimming removed 5 bases from V and 3 bases from J, with 14 bases in between. Germline values: CDR1 LNHNV, CDR2 YYDKDF (reference sequence). CDR3 region: CATSSLRASNQPQHF. The CDR3 DNA reads TGTGCCACCAGCTCCTTGAGGGCGTCCAATCAGCCCCAGCATTTT.

V and J are TRBV5-1 and TRBJ2-7, with D tentatively TRBD1 (5 bases). CDR3 length: 16 amino acids. With 3 bases removed from V and 1 base from J, the gap between germline ends came to 17 bases. CDR1 and CDR2 from the germline V gene are SGHRS and YFSETQ. CDR3 loop: CASSSRHDSRSYEQYF. The CDR3 nucleotides read TGCGCCAGCAGCTCGCGACACGACAGCAGATCCTACGAGCAGTACTTC.

This clonotype was counted only a few times. This chain connects TRBV28 to TRBJ2-7; D possibly corresponds to TRBD2 (5 bases). Between the trimmed V and J ends, which lost 8 bases and 3 bases, there was a span of 14 bases. Germline V lookup: CDR1 MDHEN, CDR2 SYDVKM. The CDR3 consists of 13 residues. DNA for the CDR3: TGTGCCAGCGAGGCGACCGGGATCTACGAGCAGTACTTC. Protein product: CASEATGIYEQYF.

This chain uses TRBV24-1 with TRBJ2-3, with 9 bases fitting TRBD1. This CDR3 region has 15 residues. Germline trimming cut 2 bases from V and 1 base from J; bases unmatched to any gene: 0. Germline CDR1 and CDR2: KGHDR and SFDVKD. CDR3 nucleotide sequence: TGTGCCACCAGTGATTGGACAGGGGGCACAGATACGCAGTATTTT. Protein: CATSDWTGGTDTQYF.

On this clonotype itself: The junction shows a germline mismatch at one end, possibly a read error. This chain uses TRBV6-1 with TRBJ1-3; D unresolved. This CDR3 is 15 amino acids long. Germline-derived CDR1 and CDR2 are MNHNS and SASEGT. This CDR3 reads CASSPDPASGNTTYF. The CDR3 coding sequence is TGTGCCAGCAGTCCCGACCCAGCCTCTGGAAACACCACATATTTT.

This clonotype was observed many times. The chain uses TRBV7-8 and TRBJ2-7; D might be TRBD1 (6 bases). CDR1 and CDR2 (germline): SGHVS, FQNEAQ. The CDR3 contains 16 residues. The V end was cut by 2 bases, the J end by 6 bases, with 20 bases between. The DNA of the CDR3 is TGTGCCAGCAGCTTACTCCCGGGACACCCTTCCAGCGAGCAGTACTTC. Protein sequence: CASSLLPGHPSSEQYF.

This clonotype has only a few counts. The chain carries TRBV5-1 and TRBJ2-5, with D tentatively TRBD1 (6 bases). V was pared by 2 bases and J by 0 bases, with 11 bases between. This CDR3 has 15 amino acids. Germline-derived CDR1 and CDR2 are SGHRS and YFSETQ. CDR3 DNA: TGCGCCAGCAGCTTTTTCAGGGGATACCAAGAGACCCAGTACTTC. Amino acid sequence: CASSFFRGYQETQYF.

The table lists this clonotype with a few counts. The chain joins TRBV12-3 or TRBV12-4 to TRBJ2-2, with D perhaps matching TRBD2 (6 bases). CDR3 size: 15 residues. V lost 6 bases and J lost 1, with 12 bases in between. The CDR3 DNA reads TGTGCCAGCAGGAAGACTAGAGGGAACACCGGGGAGCTGTTTTTT. This gives the protein CASRKTRGNTGELFF.

The rearrangement links TRBV5-4 to TRBJ2-7; D remains ambiguous. There are 12 residues in the CDR3. Trimming stripped 4 bases from V and 8 bases from J, with 13 bases between. The germline gives CDR1 SGHNT, CDR2 YYREEE (reference sequence). CDR3 loop: CASSTPGLQQYF. The DNA of the CDR3 is TGTGCCAGCAGCACACCCGGTCTGCAGCAGTACTTC.

The chain combines TRBV10-3 with TRBJ1-2; 12 bases match TRBD1. The CDR3 sequence is 15 residues long. In germline, CDR1 is ENHRY, CDR2 SYGVKD. The ends lost 6 bases at V and 8 bases at J; junction bases unmatched: 10. The CDR3 loop is CAISSGTGGYGGYTF. The CDR3 DNA sequence: TGTGCCATCAGCTCCGGGACAGGGGGCTACGGGGGCTACACCTTC.

This clonotype was found many times. The V gene is TRBV7-9, the J gene TRBJ2-2; D remains ambiguous. This CDR3 spans 16 amino acids. V dropped 8 bases and J dropped 2 bases, with 18 bases sitting between them. Germline lookup yields CDR1 SEHNR and CDR2 FQNEAQ (reference sequence). The CDR3 protein is CASPSLAEKNTGELFF. The CDR3 region has the DNA TGTGCCAGCCCAAGTCTGGCGGAGAAAAACACCGGGGAGCTGTTTTTT.

This clonotype was detected only a few times. The chain is built from TRBV27 and TRBJ2-5; TRBD2 is a possible D gene (6 bases). The CDR3 runs to 12 residues. Germline assignment: CDR1 MNHEY and CDR2 SMNVEV (reference sequence). Trimming took off 6 bases at V and 5 bases at J, with 10 bases between the two ends. In DNA, the CDR3 is TGTGCCAGCAGGGGGGGTGAGGAGACCCAGTACTTC. Its protein product is CASRGGEETQYF.

V usage is TRBV7-2 and J usage is TRBJ2-7, with TRBD2 identical over 8 bases. Trimming cost V 3 bases and J 6 bases; bases outside gene matches: 13. This CDR3 is built from 16 residues. The germline V gene encodes CDR1 SGHTA and CDR2 FQGNSA. CDR3 nucleotide sequence: TGTGCCAGCAGCTTCCCCCCGGGGCCGGGAGGGACCGAGCAGTACTTC. Amino acids: CASSFPPGPGGTEQYF.

This clonotype came up many times. The chain is built from TRBV27 and TRBJ2-7; 8 nucleotides match TRBD1. The V gene's germline CDR1 is MNHEY and CDR2 SMNVEV (reference sequence). Trimming cost V 6 bases and J 2 bases; bases outside gene matches: 3. The CDR3 totals 13 residues. The CDR3 here is CASRIQGAYEQYF. The CDR3 DNA reads as TGTGCCAGCAGAATACAGGGGGCCTACGAGCAGTACTTC.

This clonotype has a handful of counts. The rearrangement links TRBV11-2 to TRBJ2-2; either TRBD1 or TRBD2 may fit D (6 bases each). The CDR3 is 16 residues long. The V and J ends lost 5 bases and 3 bases respectively, with 16 bases between them. Germline assignment: CDR1 SGHAT and CDR2 FQNNGV. CDR3 region: CASSPLGGEDTGELFF. The CDR3 region has the DNA TGTGCCAGCAGCCCCCTGGGGGGCGAGGACACCGGGGAGCTGTTTTTT. Drawing the rest from reference TRBV11-2 and TRBJ2-2, the complete variable domain is EAGVAQSPRYKIIEKRQSVAFWCNPISGHATLYWYQQILGQGPKLLIQFQNNGVVDDSQLPKDRFSAERLKGVDSTLKIQPAKLEDSAVYLCASSPLGGEDTGELFFGEGSRLTVL.

At least ten counts were recorded for this clonotype. The genes are TRBV6-1 and TRBJ1-5, with TRBD1 matching over 8 bases. V dropped 5 bases and J dropped 4; count of bases not matched to a gene: 10. CDR3 length: 16 amino acids. In germline, CDR1 is MNHNS, CDR2 SASEGT. DNA for the CDR3: TGTGCCAGCAGTCCCCCCCTGGGACAGGTTAATCAGCCCCAGCATTTT. This sequence encodes CASSPPLGQVNQPQHF.

This clonotype was seen repeatedly, ten times or more. The DNA for the CDR3 is TGTGCCAGCATCGACCCGAACACTGAAGCTTTCTTT. It is translated as CASIDPNTEAFF. The rearrangement joins TRBV2 to TRBJ1-1; no clear D gene. This CDR3 comprises 12 residues. Germline CDR1 is SNHLY and CDR2 is FYNNEI. Deletions cut 7 bases from V and 1 base from J, with 7 bases between.

This clonotype has at least ten counts. The V call is TRBV6-1, the J call TRBJ2-5, with D possibly being TRBD2 (6 bases). Germline V gives CDR1 MNHNS, CDR2 SASEGT. The CDR3 runs 11 residues. With 11 bases removed from V and 2 bases from J, the gap between germline ends came to 9 bases. The CDR3 DNA follows: TGTGCCGCGGGGAGACAAGAGACCCAGTACTTC. It translates to CAAGRQETQYF.

The J gene is TRBJ2-5, the V gene TRBV9; D unresolved. The CDR3 is made up of 13 amino acids. V gave up 0 bases and J gave up 4 bases, with 7 bases separating them. Germline CDR1 and CDR2: SGDLS and YYNGEE. As DNA, the CDR3 is TGTGCCAGCAGCGTAGGTCCCCGAGAGACCCAGTACTTC. It specifies CASSVGPRETQYF.

This clonotype was seen repeatedly, ten times or more. The chain joins TRBV28 to TRBJ1-1, with D unresolved. The CDR3 extends over 14 amino acids. V was clipped by 3 bases and J by 5 bases, with 13 bases between them. CDR1 and CDR2 (germline): MDHEN, SYDVKM. CDR3 sequence reads: CASSFDIRTTEAFF. The CDR3 coding sequence is TGTGCCAGCAGTTTCGACATTCGAACGACTGAAGCTTTCTTT.

As regards this clonotype: One base away lies a much larger clone, so this may be a sequencing read error. The chain uses TRBV12-3 or TRBV12-4 and TRBJ2-5, with 7 bases identical to TRBD1. The CDR3 loop spans 14 amino acids. V shed 8 bases and J 7 bases; nucleotides not matched to a gene: 13. CDR3 loop: CASSQTGTTGTQYF. DNA for the CDR3: TGTGCCAGCTCCCAGACAGGGACCACGGGGACCCAGTACTTC.

The rearrangement uses TRBV7-6 and TRBJ2-7; TRBD1 matches 12 bases. Germline loops: CDR1 SGHVS, CDR2 FNYEAQ. The CDR3 loop spans 17 amino acids. V trimming: 4 bases; J trimming: 5 bases; junction bases outside the gene matches: 12. The CDR3 loop is CASSSEGTGGAPHEQYF. Written as DNA, the CDR3 is TGTGCCAGCAGCTCCGAAGGGACAGGGGGCGCCCCCCACGAGCAGTACTTC.

This clonotype was seen more than once but under ten times. The chain couples TRBV10-2 to TRBJ2-2; perhaps TRBD2 as D (5 bases). The CDR3 covers 14 residues. V lost 6 bases to trimming and J lost 2 bases, with 10 bases between them. CDR1 is WSHSY, CDR2 SAAADI, per germline. The CDR3 nucleotides are TGCGCCAGCAGACAGACGGGAAACACCGGGGAGCTGTTTTTT. Protein product: CASRQTGNTGELFF.

At least ten counts were recorded for this clonotype. The chain links TRBV12-3 or TRBV12-4 to TRBJ2-2; a possible D gene is TRBD1 (5 bases). The CDR3 runs 14 residues. The V and J ends lost 4 bases and 1 base respectively, with 7 bases between them. DNA of the CDR3: TGTGCCAGCAGTTACACAGGGAACACCGGGGAGCTGTTTTTT. It encodes CASSYTGNTGELFF.

Regarding this clonotype: The junction and the germline gene differ at one end; a read error may be behind it. The chain uses TRBV28 and TRBJ2-1; no definite D call. Germline V gene data show CDR1 as MDHEN and CDR2 as SYDVKM. The length of the CDR3 is 15 residues. CDR3 sequence (DNA): TGTGCCAGCAGTTTATGGGGTGGCTCCTACAATAAGCAGTTCTTC. Residues: CASSLWGGSYNKQFF. The full variable domain, its missing parts supplied by reference TRBV28 and TRBJ2-1, is DVKVTQSSRYLVKRTGEKVFLECVQDMDHENMFWYRQDPGLGLRLIYFSYDVKMKEKGDIPEGYSVSREKKERFSLILESASTNQTSMYLCASSLWGGSYNKQFFGPGTRLTVL.